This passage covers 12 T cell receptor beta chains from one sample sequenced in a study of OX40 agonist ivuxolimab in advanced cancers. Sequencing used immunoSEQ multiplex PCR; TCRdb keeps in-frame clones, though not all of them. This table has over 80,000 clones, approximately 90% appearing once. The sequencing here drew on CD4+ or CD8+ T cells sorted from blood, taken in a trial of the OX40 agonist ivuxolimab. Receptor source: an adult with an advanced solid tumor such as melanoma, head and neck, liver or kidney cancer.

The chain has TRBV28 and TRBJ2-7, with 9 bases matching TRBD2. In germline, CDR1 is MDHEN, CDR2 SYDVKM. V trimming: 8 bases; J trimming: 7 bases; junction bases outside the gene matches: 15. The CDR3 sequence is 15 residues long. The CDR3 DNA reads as TGTGCCAGCTCCCGGGAGGGACTAGCCCCCCAGGAGCAGTACTTC. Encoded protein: CASSREGLAPQEQYF.

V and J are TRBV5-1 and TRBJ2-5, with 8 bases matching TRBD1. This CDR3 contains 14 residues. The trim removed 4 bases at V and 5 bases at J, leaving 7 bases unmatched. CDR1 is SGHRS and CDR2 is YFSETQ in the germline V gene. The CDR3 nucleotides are TGCGCCAGCAGCCGCGCAGGGGGCACTGAGACCCAGTACTTC. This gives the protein CASSRAGGTETQYF.

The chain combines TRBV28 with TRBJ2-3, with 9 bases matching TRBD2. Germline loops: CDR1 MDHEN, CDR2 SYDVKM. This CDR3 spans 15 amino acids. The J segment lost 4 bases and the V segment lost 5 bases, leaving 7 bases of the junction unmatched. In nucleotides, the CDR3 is TGTGCCAGCAGTAATAGCGGGAGAGGGTCAGATACGCAGTATTTT. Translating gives CASSNSGRGSDTQYF.

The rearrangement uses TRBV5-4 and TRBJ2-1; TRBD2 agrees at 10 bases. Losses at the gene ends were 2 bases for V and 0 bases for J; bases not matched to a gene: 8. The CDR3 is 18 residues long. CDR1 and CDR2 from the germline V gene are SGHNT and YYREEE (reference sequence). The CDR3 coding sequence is TGTGCCAGCAGCTTCCTAGCGGGAGCTCTTTACTCCTACAATGAGCAGTTCTTC. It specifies CASSFLAGALYSYNEQFF. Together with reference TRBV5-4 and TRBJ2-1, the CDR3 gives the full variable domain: ETGVTQSPTHLIKTRGQQVTLRCSSQSGHNTVSWYQQALGQGPQFIFQYYREEENGRGNFPPRFSGLQFPNYSSELNVNALELDDSALYLCASSFLAGALYSYNEQFFGPGTRLTVL.

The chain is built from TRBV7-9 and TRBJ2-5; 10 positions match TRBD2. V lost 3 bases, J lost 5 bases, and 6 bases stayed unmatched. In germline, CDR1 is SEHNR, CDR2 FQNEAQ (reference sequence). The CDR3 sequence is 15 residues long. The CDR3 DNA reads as TGTGCCAGCAGCTTCAAGCGGGAGGGGTTGGAGACCCAGTACTTC. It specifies CASSFKREGLETQYF.

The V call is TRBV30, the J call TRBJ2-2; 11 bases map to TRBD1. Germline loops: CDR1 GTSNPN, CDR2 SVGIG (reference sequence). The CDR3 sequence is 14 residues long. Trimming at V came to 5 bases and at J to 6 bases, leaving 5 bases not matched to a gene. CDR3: CAWGQGAGSGELFF. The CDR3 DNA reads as TGTGCCTGGGGACAGGGGGCGGGATCCGGGGAGCTGTTTTTT.

The chain's CDR3 is CASSVSSGAGNTIYF. The CDR3 bases are TGTGCCAGCAGTGTCAGCTCCGGGGCAGGGAACACCATATATTTT. The chain employs TRBV6-5 and TRBJ1-3; D perhaps matches TRBD1 (5 bases). This CDR3 has 15 amino acids. Trimming cost V 5 bases and J 7 bases, with 18 bases left between them. CDR1 and CDR2 from the germline V gene are MNHEY and SVGAGI.

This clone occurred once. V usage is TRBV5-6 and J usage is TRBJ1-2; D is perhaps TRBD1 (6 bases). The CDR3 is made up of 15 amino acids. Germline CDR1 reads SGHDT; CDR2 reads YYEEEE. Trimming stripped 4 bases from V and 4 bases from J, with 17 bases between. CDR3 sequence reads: CASSPAWGGGYGYTF. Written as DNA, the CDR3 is TGTGCCAGCAGCCCAGCCTGGGGGGGCGGCTATGGCTACACCTTC.

The CDR3 DNA reads as TGTGCCAGCAGCCCAACAGGGGGCAGCTCCTACGAGCAGTACTTC. Protein product: CASSPTGGSSYEQYF. The chain carries TRBV9 and TRBJ2-7, with 9 bases aligning to TRBD1. The CDR3 length is 15 residues. With V trimmed by 4 bases and J by 0 bases, 5 bases remained unmatched. Germline V CDR1 and CDR2: SGDLS, YYNGEE.

The CDR3 coding sequence is TGCGCCAGCAGCTGGGAGGGGAACACCGGGGAGCTGTTTTTT. Translated, it gives CASSWEGNTGELFF. V and J are TRBV5-1 and TRBJ2-2, with 7 bases aligning to TRBD2. The CDR3 has 14 amino acids. V was pared by 3 bases and J by 1 base, with 0 bases of the junction left unmatched. Germline lookup yields CDR1 SGHRS and CDR2 YFSETQ.

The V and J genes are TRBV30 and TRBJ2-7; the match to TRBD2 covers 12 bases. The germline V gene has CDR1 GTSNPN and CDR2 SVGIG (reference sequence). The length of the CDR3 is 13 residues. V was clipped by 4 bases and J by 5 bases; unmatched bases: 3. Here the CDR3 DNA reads TGTGCCTGGAAAGGACTAGCGGGAAACGAGCAGTACTTC. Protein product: CAWKGLAGNEQYF.

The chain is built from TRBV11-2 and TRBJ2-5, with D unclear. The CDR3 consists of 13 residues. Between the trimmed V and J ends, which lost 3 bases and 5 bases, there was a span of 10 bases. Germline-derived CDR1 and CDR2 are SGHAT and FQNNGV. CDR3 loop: CASSFPGVETQYF. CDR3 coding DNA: TGTGCCAGCAGCTTCCCCGGCGTGGAGACCCAGTACTTC.